Described below is a single T cell receptor beta chain sequence and its context. Its antigen is unknown. These data are taken from a study of T cell responses to AZD1222 COVID-19 vaccine. Clones were sequenced by immunoSEQ multiplex PCR, and TCRdb holds only the in-frame ones, with some missing. The data hold about 88,000 clones, with 90% observed a single time. Findings of the study overall: Donors were largely white British and mainly female; clonal diversity was possibly underestimated. A reported finding is that nearly half of spike-specific TCRs target unmutated variant regions.

Second-dose timings of about 4 or about 12 weeks were pooled. The ends were cut back, 0 bases at V and 0 bases at J, with 9 bases in the middle. The CDR3 spans 16 residues. Germline assignment: CDR1 MGHRA and CDR2 YSYEKL. The genes are TRBV4-1 and TRBJ2-1; D may be TRBD2 (6 bases). Sample: peripheral blood, taken 28 days after the second AZD1222 dose. This sequence originates from an adult who received the AZD1222 COVID-19 vaccine. The CDR3 loop reads CASSQDAGSSYNEQFF. The DNA of the CDR3 is TGCGCCAGCAGCCAAGATGCCGGGAGCTCCTACAATGAGCAGTTCTTC.